One and the same sample provided the 32 T cell receptor beta chains below, sequenced in a study of tumor-infiltrating lymphocytes in glioblastoma multiforme (dated by TCRdb to the late 2010s). Sequencing instrument: Illumina HiSeq 2500. TCRB libraries were constructed from RNA through three rounds of nested multiplex PCR following a modified ARM-PCR protocol with multiple V-beta primers and a C-beta primer. Through fastp at Q25 and MiXCR, TCRdb rebuilt clones from the public reads, retaining in-frame beta chains. Every entry covers one CDR3 protein and lists the most common genes and DNA from its rows. The sample has tens of thousands of distinct CDR3 sequences on record, 60% to 65% of them singletons. Around 35% of the sample comes from the top ten. Sequenced: brain tumor tissue. Receptor source: a male donor with glioblastoma.

This clonotype turned up a few times. V and J are TRBV2 and TRBJ1-6; D unclear. The CDR3 loop spans 15 amino acids. Germline V gene data show CDR1 as SNHLY and CDR2 as FYNNEI. V shed 8 bases and J shed 7 bases, with 18 bases lying between them. The CDR3 DNA reads TGTGCCAGCTCGTTCTTTCACGGCAACAATTCACCCCTCCACTTT. Its translation: CASSFFHGNNSPLHF.

This clonotype has ten or more counts. The chain recombines TRBV28 with TRBJ1-1; 7 bases agree with TRBD1. The trim removed 2 bases at V and 5 bases at J, leaving 8 bases unmatched. The CDR3 extends over 15 amino acids. Germline V lookup: CDR1 MDHEN, CDR2 SYDVKM. The CDR3 protein is CASSLPGGGKTEAFF. CDR3 DNA sequence: TGTGCCAGCAGTTTACCAGGGGGGGGGAAGACTGAAGCTTTCTTT.

Worth noting for this clonotype: A read error may account for a junction end that differs from germline. The gene calls are TRBV5-5 and TRBJ2-2; D ambiguous. The germline gives CDR1 SGHKS, CDR2 YYEKEE (reference sequence). CDR3 length equals 13 residues. CDR3 loop: CASSLGNTRELFF. In DNA form, the CDR3 reads TGTGCTAGCAGCTTAGGGAACACCAGAGAGCTGTTTTTT. The full variable domain, with the rest looked up from reference TRBV5-5 and TRBJ2-2, is DAGVTQSPTHLIKTRGQQVTLRCSPISGHKSVSWYQQVLGQGPQFIFQYYEKEERGRGNFPDRFSARQFPNYSSELNVNALLLGDSALYLCASSLGNTRELFFGEGSRLTVL.

This chain uses TRBV11-1 with TRBJ2-1; D is unclear. The CDR3 is 12 amino acids. The V end lost 1 base, the J end lost 10 bases, and 8 bases lay between the germline ends. Germline CDR1 SGHAT, CDR2 FQDESV (reference sequence). CDR3: CASSLDYAEQFF. In nucleotides, the CDR3 is TGTGCCAGCAGCTTAGATTACGCAGAGCAGTTCTTC.

This clonotype was recorded a few times. The gene calls are TRBV20-1 and TRBJ1-6; D unresolved. Trimming removed 4 bases from V and 10 bases from J, with 14 bases in between. This CDR3 spans 13 amino acids. CDR1 and CDR2 (germline): DFQATT, SNEGSKA (reference sequence). CDR3 coding DNA: TGCAGTGCTAATTCCCCCGTGAGATCACCCCTCCACTTT. Its translation is CSANSPVRSPLHF.

The chain employs TRBV20-1 and TRBJ1-5; D is ambiguous. Per germline, CDR1 DFQATT and CDR2 SNEGSKA (reference sequence). CDR3 length equals 15 residues. The ends were cut back, 3 bases at V and 3 bases at J, with 15 bases in the middle. CDR3 protein: CSARDHVRINQPQHF. The CDR3 region has the DNA TGCAGTGCTAGGGACCACGTGAGAATCAATCAGCCCCAGCATTTT.

The CDR3: CASSSHDRGANTEAFF. CDR3 in DNA: TGTGCCAGCAGCTCCCACGACAGGGGGGCGAACACTGAAGCTTTCTTT. The chain is built from TRBV7-2 and TRBJ1-1; 9 nucleotides align to TRBD1. Germline CDR1 is SGHTA and CDR2 is FQGNSA. V gave up 4 bases and J gave up 1 base; unmatched junction bases: 7. The CDR3 consists of 16 residues.

Concerning this clonotype: This clone may be a read error of a much larger clone one base away. The chain is built from TRBV4-2 and TRBJ2-3; 11 bases are shared with TRBD2. This CDR3 contains 20 residues. Germline V lookup: CDR1 LGHNA, CDR2 YNFKEQ. Trimming took 4 bases from V and 3 from J; bases not matched to a gene: 18. CDR3 amino acids: CASSLTPGLAEEGGTDTQYF. The CDR3 bases are TGTGCCAGCAGCCTGACCCCGGGACTAGCGGAAGAGGGGGGAACAGATACGCAGTATTTT.

In this sample, this clonotype turned up many times. The V and J genes are TRBV19 and TRBJ1-1, with unresolved D. The CDR3 has 13 residues. Trimming took off 1 base at V and 2 bases at J, with 5 bases between the two ends. Germline loops: CDR1 LNHDA, CDR2 SQIVND (reference sequence). As DNA, the CDR3 is TGTGCCAGTAGTATAGCCCCAAACACTGAAGCTTTCTTT. Amino acid sequence: CASSIAPNTEAFF.

Concerning this clonotype: This could be a read error, since a much larger clone is one nucleotide away. The chain carries TRBV11-1 and TRBJ2-3; tentatively, D is TRBD2 (6 bases). CDR3 size: 16 residues. Germline CDR1 is SGHAT and CDR2 is FQDESV (reference sequence). The V and J ends lost 4 bases and 4 bases respectively, with 18 bases between them. CDR3 bases: TGTGCCAGCAGCTCGTTTGATGGAGGGGTCTCAGATACGCAGTATTTT. This gives the protein CASSSFDGGVSDTQYF.

Details on this clonotype: A read error may account for a junction end that differs from germline. This chain joins TRBV5-8 and TRBJ2-1; TRBD1 or TRBD2 may be the D gene (5 bases each). CDR1 is SGHTS and CDR2 is YDEGEE in the germline V gene. The CDR3 totals 14 residues. In nucleotides, the CDR3 is TGTGCCAGCAGCCCCGGGACGTCCTACAATGGGCAGTTCTTC. Protein product: CASSPGTSYNGQFF. The whole variable domain, filled in from reference TRBV5-8 and TRBJ2-1, reads EAGVTQSPTHLIKTRGQQATLRCSPISGHTSVYWYQQALGLGLQFLLWYDEGEERNRGNFPPRFSGRQFPNYSSELNVNALELEDSALYLCASSPGTSYNGQFFGPGTRLTVL.

This clonotype was counted between two and nine times. The gene calls are TRBV7-8 and TRBJ1-5, with D perhaps matching TRBD1 (5 bases). There are 15 residues in the CDR3. The V and J ends lost 2 bases and 12 bases respectively, with 20 bases between them. Germline CDR1 is SGHVS and CDR2 is FQNEAQ. CDR3 protein: CASSLSRQGGMHQHF. CDR3 DNA sequence: TGTGCCAGCAGCTTAAGTAGGCAGGGCGGTATGCACCAGCATTTT.

Comments on this clonotype: The junction departs from germline at one end; a sequencing error may be responsible. The chain recombines TRBV20-1 with TRBJ2-1; the D is unclear. The CDR3 is 14 residues long. Germline V lookup: CDR1 DFQATT, CDR2 SNEGSKA (reference sequence). The CDR3 DNA sequence: TGCAGTGCCGACTCCCCCCGAACCTACAATGGGCAGTTCTTC. It codes for CSADSPRTYNGQFF.

The chain is built from TRBV6-5 and TRBJ2-7; TRBD1 or TRBD2 may be the D gene (6 bases each). Trimming cost V 11 bases and J 6 bases, with 17 bases left between them. Germline CDR1 and CDR2: MNHEY and SVGAGI. CDR3 length: 12 residues. CDR3 nucleotide sequence: TGTGCCGTAGAGGGAGGAGGGGGCGAGCAGTACTTC. Encoded protein: CAVEGGGGEQYF.

In this sample, this clonotype turned up a few times. This rearrangement joins TRBV20-1 to TRBJ1-5; a possible D gene is TRBD1 (5 bases). The germline gives CDR1 DFQATT, CDR2 SNEGSKA (reference sequence). The germline V and J ends were trimmed by 5 bases and 4 bases, with 18 bases remaining between them. This CDR3 contains 15 residues. CDR3 amino acids: CSAQEELRGNQPQHF. DNA for the CDR3: TGCAGTGCTCAGGAGGAGTTGAGGGGTAATCAGCCCCAGCATTTT.

This clonotype counts as medium-sized. The chain joins TRBV6-5 to TRBJ2-3, with 11 bases aligning to TRBD1. Germline CDR1 is MNHEY and CDR2 is SVGAGI. V lost 7 bases and J lost 2; bases outside the gene matches: 8. The length of the CDR3 is 16 residues. The CDR3 here is CASKMGTGGSTDTQYF. The CDR3 DNA follows: TGTGCCAGCAAAATGGGGACAGGGGGTTCCACAGATACGCAGTATTTT.

The chain combines TRBV10-2 with TRBJ2-7, with D possibly being TRBD2 (6 bases). Trimming left V 5 bases short and J 1 base short, with 15 bases between. Germline values: CDR1 WSHSY, CDR2 SAAADI. The CDR3 is 15 amino acids. The CDR3: CASSPERVSSYEQYF. CDR3 bases: TGCGCCAGCAGTCCTGAGCGGGTCTCATCCTACGAGCAGTACTTC.

There are a few counts of this clonotype. This may come from a read error, since a much larger clone is one base off. The rearrangement uses TRBV6-2 or TRBV6-3 and TRBJ2-7; tentative D call: TRBD1 (6 bases). Germline V gene data show CDR1 as MNHEY and CDR2 as SVGEGT. Trimming pared 6 bases from V and 6 bases from J, leaving 21 bases between. The CDR3 runs to 15 residues. CDR3 sequence (DNA): TGTGCCAGCAGCCTCCCCCGGGACAATCGCTGCGAGCAGTACTTC. The encoded protein is CASSLPRDNRCEQYF.

This clonotype appeared many times. J is TRBJ1-2 and V is TRBV6-1; D call uncertain. Trimming took 10 bases from V and 6 from J, leaving 18 bases between them. CDR1 and CDR2 (germline): MNHNS, SASEGT. The CDR3 extends over 13 amino acids. The CDR3 loop is CAIYYRARHGYTF. Written as DNA, the CDR3 is TGTGCCATTTACTACCGGGCCCGACATGGCTACACCTTC.

This clonotype was recorded many times. This chain joins TRBV11-2 and TRBJ2-7; D not resolved. The germline V gene has CDR1 SGHAT and CDR2 FQNNGV. The ends were cut back, 6 bases at V and 4 bases at J, with 19 bases in the middle. CDR3 size: 15 residues. As DNA, the CDR3 is TGTGCCAGCAGTCAAGATGCAGAGTTTCGGTACGAGCAGTACTTC. Its protein is CASSQDAEFRYEQYF.

The rearrangement links TRBV2 to TRBJ2-7; D is perhaps TRBD1 (6 bases). There are 14 residues in the CDR3. The V gene lost 6 bases and the J gene lost 2 bases, with 14 bases spanning the gap. Germline V gene sequence: CDR1 SNHLY, CDR2 FYNNEI. DNA for the CDR3: TGTGCCAGCAGCGCCTACAGGGACCCCTACGAGCAGTACTTC. Translated, it gives CASSAYRDPYEQYF.

There are a few counts of this clonotype. One base away lies a much larger clone, so this may be a sequencing read error. The genes are TRBV6-1 and TRBJ2-2; either TRBD1 or TRBD2 may supply D (6 bases each). The CDR3 length is 17 residues. From germline, CDR1 is MNHNS and CDR2 SASEGT. The chain's CDR3 is CASSPAARGVVTGELLF. The CDR3 DNA reads as TGTGCCAGCAGTCCTGCCGCGAGGGGGGTAGTCACCGGGGAGCTGCTTTTT.

This clonotype has only a few counts. The chain recombines TRBV27 with TRBJ2-7, with 7 bases identical to TRBD1. CDR1 and CDR2 (germline): MNHEY, SMNVEV (reference sequence). This CDR3 contains 13 residues. V lost 8 bases and J lost 1; bases outside the gene matches: 5. This chain's CDR3 is CASRDSPSYEQYF. The DNA of the CDR3 is TGTGCCAGCCGGGACAGTCCGTCCTACGAGCAGTACTTC.

This clonotype is deemed medium-sized (0.01 to 0.1%). V gene TRBV11-2 combines with J gene TRBJ2-3; the D is unclear. The germline V gene has CDR1 SGHAT and CDR2 FQNNGV. This CDR3 has 17 residues. V shed 0 bases and J shed 0 bases, with 13 bases lying between them. CDR3 in amino acids: CASSLDPANTSTDTQYF. CDR3 coding DNA: TGTGCCAGCAGCTTAGATCCTGCAAACACTAGCACAGATACGCAGTATTTT.

The chain employs TRBV12-3 or TRBV12-4 and TRBJ2-1; D is unresolved. Trimming removed 2 bases at V and 8 bases at J, with 10 bases between. This CDR3 spans 13 amino acids. Here the CDR3 DNA reads TGTGCCAGCAGTTTAATTCGGGTGGATGAGCAGTTCTTC. Its translation is CASSLIRVDEQFF.

This clonotype was observed a few times. The chain uses TRBV9 and TRBJ1-2; no definite D call. CDR1 is SGDLS and CDR2 is YYNGEE in the germline V gene. With 2 bases removed from V and 6 bases from J, the gap between germline ends came to 11 bases. This CDR3 is built from 13 residues. CDR3 in DNA: TGTGCCAGCAGCGTCGGGGTTAATAATGGCTACACCTTC. Amino acid sequence: CASSVGVNNGYTF.

With respect to this clonotype: One junction end does not reproduce the germline sequence, and a read error may be involved. This rearrangement joins TRBV20-1 to TRBJ2-7, with a possible D match to TRBD2 (5 bases). Germline CDR1 and CDR2: DFQATT and SNEGSKA (reference sequence). The length of the CDR3 is 15 residues. CDR3 loop: CRASTFSSTAVEQYF. DNA of the CDR3: TGCAGAGCTAGCACATTCAGCAGTACGGCCGTCGAGCAGTACTTC.

This clonotype was found once. This sequence joins TRBV6-6 and TRBJ2-1; D assignment may be TRBD1 or TRBD2 (6 bases each). The CDR3 length is 15 residues. Trimming removed 4 bases at V and 2 bases at J, with 12 bases between. The germline V gene has CDR1 MNHNY and CDR2 SVGAGI (reference sequence). For the CDR3, the DNA is TGTGCCAGCAGTTTAAGGGGGGCAGCCTACAATGAGCAGTTCTTC. It encodes CASSLRGAAYNEQFF.

Worth noting for this clonotype: This CDR3 fails to terminate in the conserved phenylalanine or tryptophan, so it likely reflects a read error. The V call is TRBV10-3, the J call TRBJ1-3; perhaps TRBD1 as D (6 bases). V was clipped by 6 bases and J by 6 bases, with 9 bases between them. This CDR3 contains 12 residues. The germline V gene encodes CDR1 ENHRY and CDR2 SYGVKD. The DNA of the CDR3 is TGTGCCATCAGGCAGGGGCCAAACACCATATATCAT. Translation gives CAIRQGPNTIYH.

This clonotype was picked up a small number of times. A junction boundary mismatches the germline segment, possibly from a read error. The gene calls are TRBV6-5 and TRBJ2-3, with TRBD2 identical over 8 bases. CDR3 size: 16 residues. Germline lookup yields CDR1 MNHEY and CDR2 SVGAGI. The CDR3 DNA reads as TGTACCAGTAGTTACGGGGGGGGCCAGGGCACAGATACGCAGTATTTT. Translation gives CTSSYGGGQGTDTQYF.

The V call is TRBV11-2, the J call TRBJ2-3; D remains ambiguous. The CDR3 runs 13 residues. Trimming took 0 bases from V and 7 from J, leaving 8 bases between them. The germline gives CDR1 SGHAT, CDR2 FQNNGV. Here the CDR3 reads CASSLEDGNTQYF. In DNA, the CDR3 is TGTGCCAGCAGCTTAGAAGACGGAAATACGCAGTATTTT.

This clonotype was seen more than once but under ten times. The chain has TRBV11-3 and TRBJ2-7, with D unclear. In germline, CDR1 is SGHNT, CDR2 YENEEA. The CDR3 loop spans 12 amino acids. The germline V and J ends were trimmed by 8 bases and 1 base, with 9 bases remaining between them. CDR3 sequence (DNA): TGTGCCAGCGGGATGTTATCCTACGAGCAGTACTTC. Translation: CASGMLSYEQYF. Full variable domain (outside the CDR3, taken from reference TRBV11-3 and TRBJ2-7): EAGVVQSPRYKIIEKKQPVAFWCNPISGHNTLYWYLQNLGQGPELLIRYENEEAVDDSQLPKDRFSAERLKGVDSTLKIQPAELGDSAVYLCASGMLSYEQYFGPGTRLTVT.